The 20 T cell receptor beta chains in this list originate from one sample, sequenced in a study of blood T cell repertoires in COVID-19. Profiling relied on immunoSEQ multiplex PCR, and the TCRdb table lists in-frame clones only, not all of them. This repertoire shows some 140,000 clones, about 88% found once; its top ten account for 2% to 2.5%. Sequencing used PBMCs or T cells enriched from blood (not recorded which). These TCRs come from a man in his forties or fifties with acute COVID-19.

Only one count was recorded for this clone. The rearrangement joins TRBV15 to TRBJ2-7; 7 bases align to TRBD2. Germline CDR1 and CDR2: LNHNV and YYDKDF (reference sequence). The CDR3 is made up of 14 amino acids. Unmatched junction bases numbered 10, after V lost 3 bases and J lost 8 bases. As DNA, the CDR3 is TGTGCCACCAGCAGGCCCGGACTAGTTCAAAAGCAGTACTTC. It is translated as CATSRPGLVQKQYF.

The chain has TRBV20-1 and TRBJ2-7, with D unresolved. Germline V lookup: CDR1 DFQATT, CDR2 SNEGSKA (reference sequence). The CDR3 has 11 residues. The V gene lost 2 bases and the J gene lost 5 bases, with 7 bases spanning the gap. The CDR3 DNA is TGCAGTGCTAGATACCAGAACGAGCAGTACTTC. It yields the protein CSARYQNEQYF.

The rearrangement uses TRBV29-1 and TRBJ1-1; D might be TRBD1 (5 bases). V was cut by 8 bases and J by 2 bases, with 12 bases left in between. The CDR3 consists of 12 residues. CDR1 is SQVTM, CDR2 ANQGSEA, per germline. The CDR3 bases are TGCAGCAGTTCTCAGGGTAACACTGAAGCTTTCTTT. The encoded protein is CSSSQGNTEAFF.

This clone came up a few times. CDR3 residues: CASSTRTGPGPFYGYTF. CDR3 in DNA: TGTGCCAGCAGCACTAGGACAGGCCCAGGTCCCTTCTATGGCTACACCTTC. The chain joins TRBV21-1 to TRBJ1-2; the table calls TRBD1, which could not be checked here. TRBV21-1 is a pseudogene. The CDR3 loop spans 17 amino acids.

This CDR3 is CASSAGQGAFKETQYF. The CDR3 DNA sequence: TGCGCCAGCAGCGCCGGACAGGGGGCCTTCAAAGAGACCCAGTACTTC. This sequence joins TRBV5-1 and TRBJ2-5, with TRBD1 matching over 11 bases. Germline loops: CDR1 SGHRS, CDR2 YFSETQ. CDR3 size: 16 residues. After removal of 4 bases from V and 3 bases from J, the junction contained 8 bases not matched to a gene.

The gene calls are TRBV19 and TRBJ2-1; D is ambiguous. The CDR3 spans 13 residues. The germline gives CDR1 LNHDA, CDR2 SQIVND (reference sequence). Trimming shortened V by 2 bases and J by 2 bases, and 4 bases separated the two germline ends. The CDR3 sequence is CASSINTYNEQFF. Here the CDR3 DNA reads TGTGCCAGTAGTATAAACACCTACAATGAGCAGTTCTTC.

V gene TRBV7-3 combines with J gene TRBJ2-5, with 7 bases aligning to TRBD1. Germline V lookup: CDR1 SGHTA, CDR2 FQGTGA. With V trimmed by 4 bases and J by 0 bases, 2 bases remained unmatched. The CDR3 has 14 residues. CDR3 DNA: TGTGCCAGCAGCTCGACAGGGAACCAAGAGACCCAGTACTTC. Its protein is CASSSTGNQETQYF.

Written as DNA, the CDR3 is TGTGCCAGCGCTGGACAGGAGGAGGGAAAACTGTTTTTT. Translating it yields CASAGQEEGKLFF. This chain links TRBV12-3 or TRBV12-4 with TRBJ1-4, with TRBD1 identical over 7 bases. The CDR3 runs to 13 residues. The V and J ends lost 8 bases and 10 bases, in that order; junction bases with no gene match: 10.

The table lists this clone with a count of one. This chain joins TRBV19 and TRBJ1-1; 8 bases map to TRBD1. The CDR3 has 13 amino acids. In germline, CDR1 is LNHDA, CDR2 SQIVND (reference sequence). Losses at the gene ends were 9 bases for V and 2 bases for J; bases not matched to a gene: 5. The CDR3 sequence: CASYDRGNTEAFF. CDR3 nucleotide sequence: TGTGCCAGCTACGACAGGGGAAACACTGAAGCTTTCTTT.

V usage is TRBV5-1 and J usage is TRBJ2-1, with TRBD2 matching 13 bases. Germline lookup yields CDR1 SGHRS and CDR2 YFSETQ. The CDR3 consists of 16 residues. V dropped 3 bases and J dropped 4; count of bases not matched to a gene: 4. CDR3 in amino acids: CASSWGTSGNYNEQFF. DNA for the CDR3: TGCGCCAGCAGCTGGGGGACTAGCGGGAATTACAATGAGCAGTTCTTC.

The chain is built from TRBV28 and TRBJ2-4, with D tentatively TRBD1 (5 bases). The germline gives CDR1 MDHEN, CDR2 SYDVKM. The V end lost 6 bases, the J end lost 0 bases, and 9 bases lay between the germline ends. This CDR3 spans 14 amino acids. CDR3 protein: CASRTGLAKNIQYF. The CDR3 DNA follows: TGTGCCAGCAGAACAGGATTAGCCAAAAACATTCAGTACTTC.

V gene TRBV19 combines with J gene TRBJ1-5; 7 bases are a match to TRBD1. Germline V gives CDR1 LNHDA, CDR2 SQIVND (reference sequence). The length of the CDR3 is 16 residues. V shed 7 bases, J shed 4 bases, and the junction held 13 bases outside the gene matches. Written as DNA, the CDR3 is TGTGCCAGTAAGAACCCGGGACAGCCAGTTAATCAGCCCCAGCATTTT. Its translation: CASKNPGQPVNQPQHF.

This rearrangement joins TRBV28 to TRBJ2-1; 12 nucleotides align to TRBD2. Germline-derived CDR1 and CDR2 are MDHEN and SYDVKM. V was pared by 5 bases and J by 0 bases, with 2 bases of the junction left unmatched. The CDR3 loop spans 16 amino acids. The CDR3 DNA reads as TGTGCCAGCAGTGAACTAGCGGGAGGCTCCTACAATGAGCAGTTCTTC. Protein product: CASSELAGGSYNEQFF.

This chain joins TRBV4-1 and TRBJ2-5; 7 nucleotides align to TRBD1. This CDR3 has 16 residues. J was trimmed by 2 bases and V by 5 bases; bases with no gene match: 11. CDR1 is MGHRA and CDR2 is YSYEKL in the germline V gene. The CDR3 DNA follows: TGCGCCAGCAGCTCAACTCCGGGACAGACGCAAGAGACCCAGTACTTC. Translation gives CASSSTPGQTQETQYF.

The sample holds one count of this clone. The CDR3 DNA is TGTGCCAGCAGCTTGGGACTTGGACGCGTTCTTAGCTCCTACAATGAGCAGTTCTTC. Its protein product is CASSLGLGRVLSSYNEQFF. The rearrangement uses TRBV9 and TRBJ2-1; the D gene is possibly TRBD2 (6 bases). From germline, CDR1 is SGDLS and CDR2 YYNGEE. The CDR3 is 19 amino acids. V lost 4 bases and J 0 bases, leaving 23 bases between the germline ends.

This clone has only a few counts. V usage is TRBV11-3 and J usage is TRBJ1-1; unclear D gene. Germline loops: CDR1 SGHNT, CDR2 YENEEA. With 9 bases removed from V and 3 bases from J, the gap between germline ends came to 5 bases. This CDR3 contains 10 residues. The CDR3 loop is CARSDTEAFF. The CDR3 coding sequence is TGTGCCAGGTCGGACACTGAAGCTTTCTTT.

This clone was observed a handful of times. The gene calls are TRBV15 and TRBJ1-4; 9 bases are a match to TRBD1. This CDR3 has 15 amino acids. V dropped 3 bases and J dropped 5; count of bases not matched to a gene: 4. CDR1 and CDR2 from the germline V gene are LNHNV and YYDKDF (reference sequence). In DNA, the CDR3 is TGTGCCACCAGCAGCCTCGGGACAGGGAATGAAAAACTGTTTTTT. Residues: CATSSLGTGNEKLFF.

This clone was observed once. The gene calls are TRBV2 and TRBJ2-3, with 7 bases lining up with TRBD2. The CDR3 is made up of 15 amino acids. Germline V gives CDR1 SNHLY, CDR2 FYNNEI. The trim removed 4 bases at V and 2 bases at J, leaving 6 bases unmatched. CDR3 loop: CASSGAGTTTDTQYF. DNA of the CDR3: TGTGCCAGCAGTGGAGCCGGGACTACCACAGATACGCAGTATTTT.

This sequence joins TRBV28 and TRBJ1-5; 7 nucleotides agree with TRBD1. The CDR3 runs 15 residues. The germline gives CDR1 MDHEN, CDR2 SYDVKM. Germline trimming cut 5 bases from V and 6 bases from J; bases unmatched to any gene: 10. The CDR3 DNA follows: TGTGCCAGCAGTCAAGGTCGAGGGGGCGGTCAGCCCCAGCATTTT. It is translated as CASSQGRGGGQPQHF. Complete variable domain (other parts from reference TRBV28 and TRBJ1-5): DVKVTQSSRYLVKRTGEKVFLECVQDMDHENMFWYRQDPGLGLRLIYFSYDVKMKEKGDIPEGYSVSREKKERFSLILESASTNQTSMYLCASSQGRGGGQPQHFGDGTRLSIL.

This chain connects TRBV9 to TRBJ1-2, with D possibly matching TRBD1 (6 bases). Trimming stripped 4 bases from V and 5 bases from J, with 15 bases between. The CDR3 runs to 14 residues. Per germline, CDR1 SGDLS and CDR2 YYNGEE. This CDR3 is CASSRTAFGYGYTF. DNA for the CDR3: TGTGCCAGCAGCCGGACAGCTTTTGGGTATGGCTACACCTTC.